Presented here are 2 T cell receptor beta chains from one specimen sequenced in a study of T cells in Graves' hyperthyroidism and ophthalmopathy. Amplified TCR beta CDR3 regions derived from RNA transcripts. With the HTBI primer set, the TCR CDR3 went through a first round of RT-PCR. A single record per CDR3 protein comes from TCRdb applying MiXCR to the multiplex PCR reads. Among about 590,000 distinct CDR3 sequences listed, 11% to 15% were seen once. The sample was blood. Receptors originate from a woman younger than 30 with Graves' ophthalmopathy.

V usage is TRBV13 and J usage is TRBJ2-7; 9 nucleotides match TRBD1. The ends lost 4 bases at V and 3 bases at J; junction bases unmatched: 7. CDR3 length: 15 amino acids. Germline assignment: CDR1 PRHDT and CDR2 FYEKMQ (reference sequence). The CDR3 reads CASSYRRDRVYEQYF. CDR3 in DNA: TGTGCCAGCAGCTATCGCCGGGACAGGGTCTACGAGCAGTACTTC.

In the case of this clonotype: A read error is possible here, since a much larger clone lies one base away. The chain's CDR3 is CARSGQGAHEQYF. CDR3 in DNA: TGTGCCCGCAGTGGCCAGGGGGCCCACGAGCAGTACTTC. The chain carries TRBV2 and TRBJ2-7; 8 bases fit TRBD1. This CDR3 has 13 amino acids. CDR1 is SNHLY and CDR2 is FYNNEI in the germline V gene. The full variable domain, in which reference TRBV2 and TRBJ2-7 provide the parts outside the CDR3, is EPEVTQTPSHQVTQMGQEVILRCVPISNHLYFYWYRQILGQKVEFLVSFYNNEISEKSEIFDDQFSVERPDGSNFTLKIRSTKLEDSAMYFCARSGQGAHEQYFGPGTRLTVT.